This T cell receptor beta chain stems from a study of T cell repertoires in cytomegalovirus infection. The trim removed 6 bases at V and 4 bases at J, leaving 8 bases unmatched. This CDR3 has 16 amino acids. Per the germline V gene, CDR1 is ENHRY and CDR2 is SYGVKD. TCRdb passed the reads through MiXCR, listing each CDR3 protein once. The sample holds a few hundred thousand distinct CDR3 sequences, roughly 17% seen once. The rearrangement links TRBV10-3 to TRBJ1-6, with 8 bases that match TRBD1. The receptor was derived from a human donor in good health (CMV status not recorded). Some clones in this sample may be carry-over from other donors' samples. Sequenced material: PBMCs. The chain's CDR3 is CAISEDREGYNSPLHF. Written as DNA, the CDR3 is TGTGCCATCAGCGAGGACAGGGAGGGTTATAATTCACCCCTCCACTTT.